Described below is a single T cell receptor beta chain sequence and its context. Its antigen is currently unknown. The data were taken from a study of cytomegalovirus exposure and HLA in healthy donors. Findings of the study overall: HLA-A and HLA-B allele assignments for most subjects were reportedly predicted accurately using TCR beta sequences. Highly shared variants forming one cluster were likely a sequencing artifact.

The PCR was carried out with 60 Vbeta primers and 13 Jbeta primers. Method: immunoSEQ multiplex PCR; TCRdb's copy keeps in-frame clones and lacks some. This table holds about 210,000 clones, 82% found once. The donors (healthy individuals) were bone marrow donors. Germline CDR1 SGDLS, CDR2 YYNGEE. The CDR3 sequence is 13 residues long. Losses at the gene ends were 2 bases for V and 6 bases for J; bases not matched to a gene: 3. This rearrangement joins TRBV9 to TRBJ1-2; 8 nucleotides line up with TRBD1. This clonotype was obtained from a man aged 40-49 years in good health and CMV-seropositive. The source material was PBMCs. Written as DNA, the CDR3 is TGTGCCAGCAGCGTCCAGGGGGCGCATGGCTACACCTTC. The encoded protein is CASSVQGAHGYTF. The complete variable domain, with remaining parts taken from reference TRBV9 and TRBJ1-2, reads DSGVTQTPKHLITATGQRVTLRCSPRSGDLSVYWYQQSLDQGLQFLIQYYNGEERAKGNILERFSAQQFPDLHSELNLSSLELGDSALYFCASSVQGAHGYTFGSGTRLTVV.